This T cell receptor (beta chain) was recorded in a study of tumour-infiltrating T cells in Burkitt lymphoma (dated by TCRdb to the early 2020s). Regarding the research as a whole: All epidemiological subtypes of Burkitt lymphoma were represented among the roughly 79 patients who made up the cohort. TCR repertoire data were correlated with clinical outcome; productive clonality predicted overall and progression-free survival, independent of established prognosticators including age at diagnosis.

On this clone: There is no known antigen for this receptor. It has no much larger one-base neighbor in the sample; base qualities were not kept.

V lost 5 bases and J lost 5 bases; the stretch between them is 14 bases long. Via the germline V gene, CDR1 is MNHEY and CDR2 SVGAGI. Including cysteine and phenylalanine, the CDR3 has 14 amino acids. Just the 42-base CDR3 DNA is kept, in frame starting at base 1. The paper as a whole reports these results and caveats: Several public clonotypes shared across numerous Burkitt lymphoma patients were found, suggesting shared tumour neoantigen selection absent from diffuse large B-cell lymphoma.

Receptors were amplified or captured by the immunoSEQ multiplex PCR assay. This immuneACCESS table, as held by TCRdb, lists in-frame sequences with V and J called but not all clones. Of the missing ones, under half trace to an unresolved V gene in checked studies; the others have no known cause. This sample gives a few thousand clones in total; more than 13% of them show up just once. 3.3% of the sample comes from the top ten. The chain is made from TRBV6-5 and TRBJ2-3; the D call could be TRBD1 or TRBD2, with each sharing 5 bases. Sequencing was performed on tumor tissue. The receptor was isolated from a human donor with Burkitt lymphoma. The sequenced DNA: TGTGCCAGCAGTCTAGGGCGAGGGGTAGATACGCAGTATTTT. Translated, this is CASSLGRGVDTQYF.